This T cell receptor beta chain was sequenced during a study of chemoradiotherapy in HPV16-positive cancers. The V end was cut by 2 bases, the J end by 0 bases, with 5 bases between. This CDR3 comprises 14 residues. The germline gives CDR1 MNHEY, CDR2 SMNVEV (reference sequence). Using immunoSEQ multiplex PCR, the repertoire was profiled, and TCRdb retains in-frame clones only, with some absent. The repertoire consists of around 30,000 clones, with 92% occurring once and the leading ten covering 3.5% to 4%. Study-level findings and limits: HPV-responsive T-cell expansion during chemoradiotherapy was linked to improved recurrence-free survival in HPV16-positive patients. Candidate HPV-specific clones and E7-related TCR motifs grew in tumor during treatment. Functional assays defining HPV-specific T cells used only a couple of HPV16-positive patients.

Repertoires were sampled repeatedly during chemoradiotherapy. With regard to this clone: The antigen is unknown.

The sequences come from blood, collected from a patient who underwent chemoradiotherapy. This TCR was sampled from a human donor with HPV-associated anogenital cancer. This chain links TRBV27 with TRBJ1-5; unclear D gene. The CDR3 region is CASSLGDSNQPQHF. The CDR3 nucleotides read TGTGCCAGCAGTTTAGGGGATAGCAATCAGCCCCAGCATTTT.